What follows are 10 T cell receptor beta chains derived from one specimen sequenced in a study of cytomegalovirus exposure and HLA in healthy donors. Assay used: immunoSEQ multiplex PCR; TCRdb lists only in-frame clones, some missing. The sample lists about 180,000 clones, about 83% occurring once. The sample comprised PBMCs. The receptors stem from a woman aged 25-40 years in good health and CMV-seronegative.

This chain joins TRBV5-1 and TRBJ2-5, with 9 bases identical to TRBD1. V trimming: 4 bases; J trimming: 5 bases; junction bases outside the gene matches: 12. CDR1 is SGHRS, CDR2 YFSETQ, per germline. CDR3 length equals 16 residues. The CDR3 reads CASSDGTGRFGETQYF. DNA of the CDR3: TGCGCCAGCAGCGATGGGACAGGGAGATTCGGGGAGACCCAGTACTTC.

The chain joins TRBV27 to TRBJ2-5, with TRBD2 identical over 9 bases. CDR3 length: 16 residues. CDR1 is MNHEY and CDR2 is SMNVEV in the germline V gene (reference sequence). Unmatched junction bases numbered 4, after V lost 1 base and J lost 1 base. CDR3 sequence: CASSLLAGGAQETQYF. The CDR3 region has the DNA TGTGCCAGCAGTTTATTGGCGGGGGGGGCCCAAGAGACCCAGTACTTC.

A note on this clone: This may arise from a read error, as a much more abundant clone is one base away. This chain connects TRBV6-1 to TRBJ2-2; 10 bases map to TRBD1. The CDR3 length is 15 residues. Per germline, CDR1 MNHNS and CDR2 SASEGT. V lost 5 bases and J lost 3; bases outside the gene matches: 3. Here the CDR3 reads CASSKGTGDTGELFF. In nucleotides, the CDR3 is TGTGCCAGCAGTAAAGGGACAGGGGACACCGGGGAGCTGTTTTTT.

The chain uses TRBV11-2 and TRBJ1-6; 9 positions match TRBD1. The CDR3 spans 16 residues. The junction had 6 bases not matched to a gene; V was cut back by 0 bases and J by 9 bases. Germline-derived CDR1 and CDR2 are SGHAT and FQNNGV. The CDR3 nucleotides are TGTGCCAGCAGCTTAGATCAGGGACAGGGAGGTTCACCCCTCCACTTT. It translates to CASSLDQGQGGSPLHF.

This rearrangement joins TRBV5-8 to TRBJ1-2, with D unclear. Germline V gene sequence: CDR1 SGHTS, CDR2 YDEGEE. V was trimmed by 4 bases and J by 4 bases, leaving 17 bases between them. The CDR3 covers 15 residues. This chain's CDR3 is CASSTAFGGLYGYTF. CDR3 in DNA: TGTGCCAGCAGCACGGCGTTTGGAGGGCTCTATGGCTACACCTTC.

V is TRBV18 and J is TRBJ2-4; D perhaps matches TRBD2 (5 bases). Germline CDR1 KGHSH, CDR2 LQKENI. V lost 0 bases to trimming and J lost 7 bases, with 7 bases between them. The CDR3 is 13 amino acids. The CDR3 DNA reads as TGTGCCAGCTCACCACCGGAGCGGAACATTCAGTACTTC. It translates to CASSPPERNIQYF.

The chain is built from TRBV2 and TRBJ1-1; D is possibly TRBD1 (5 bases). The CDR3 spans 13 residues. Trimming stripped 8 bases from V and 0 bases from J, with 10 bases between. Per germline, CDR1 SNHLY and CDR2 FYNNEI. The CDR3 region is CASYGAMNTEAFF. CDR3 nucleotides: TGTGCCAGCTATGGGGCGATGAACACTGAAGCTTTCTTT. The full variable domain, in which reference TRBV2 and TRBJ1-1 provide the parts outside the CDR3, is EPEVTQTPSHQVTQMGQEVILRCVPISNHLYFYWYRQILGQKVEFLVSFYNNEISEKSEIFDDQFSVERPDGSNFTLKIRSTKLEDSAMYFCASYGAMNTEAFFGQGTRLTVV.

The V and J genes are TRBV15 and TRBJ2-7, with TRBD1 identical over 9 bases. The CDR3 sequence is 15 residues long. The junction had 7 bases not matched to a gene; V was cut back by 6 bases and J by 1 base. Per the germline V gene, CDR1 is LNHNV and CDR2 is YYDKDF (reference sequence). The CDR3 loop reads CATSRGQGKSYEQYF. In DNA, the CDR3 is TGTGCCACCAGTCGGGGACAGGGAAAATCCTACGAGCAGTACTTC.

V gene TRBV6-1 combines with J gene TRBJ1-6; D gene ambiguous. Germline values: CDR1 MNHNS, CDR2 SASEGT. The length of the CDR3 is 16 residues. V gave up 3 bases and J gave up 0 bases, with 9 bases separating them. The CDR3 sequence is CASSDWLSSYNSPLHF. The CDR3 DNA reads as TGTGCCAGCAGTGACTGGCTCAGCTCCTATAATTCACCCCTCCACTTT.

The V gene is TRBV18, the J gene TRBJ1-1; 9 bases map to TRBD1. The germline CDR1 and CDR2 sequences are KGHSH and LQKENI. Trimming at V came to 11 bases and at J to 5 bases, leaving 9 bases not matched to a gene. The CDR3 sequence is 13 residues long. The CDR3 nucleotides read TGTGCCGCTGCCGGGACAGGGAATACTGAAGCTTTCTTT. Translation gives CAAAGTGNTEAFF.